This is a list of T cell receptor beta chains from one sample in a study of human CD8 memory T cell subsets. TCRdb re-called the 5' RACE reads and gives one entry per CDR3 protein, without DNA. The specimen's table records over 3,500 distinct CDR3 sequences. Source material: CD8+ T cells from PBMCs. The receptors stem from a human donor in good health. CDR3s include the opening cysteine and the closing phenylalanine or tryptophan. Each record gives: J gene, clone size, V gene, CDR3 protein. Not every row has a clone size; where given, it reads once, few, many or a size class.

J gene: TRBJ2-6
clone size: NA
V gene: TRBV7-8
CDR3 protein: CASRPLPSGANVLTF

J gene: TRBJ2-7
clone size: NA
V gene: TRBV27
CDR3 protein: CASSLAGSYEQYF

J gene: TRBJ1-5
clone size: NA
V gene: TRBV13
CDR3 protein: CASSLGYGSHQPQHF

J gene: TRBJ2-3
clone size: medium-sized
V gene: TRBV29-1
CDR3 protein: CSVEWAGGITSTDTQYF

J gene: TRBJ2-1
clone size: NA
V gene: TRBV7-8
CDR3 protein: CASSLPTSGRSEQFF

J gene: TRBJ1-1
clone size: NA
V gene: TRBV5-1
CDR3 protein: CASSWTGGGGTEAFF

J gene: TRBJ1-1
clone size: medium-sized
V gene: TRBV29-1
CDR3 protein: CSASNRGVNTEAFF

J gene: TRBJ2-5
clone size: NA
V gene: TRBV7-9
CDR3 protein: CASSRDRIQETQYF

J gene: TRBJ2-3
clone size: NA
V gene: TRBV12-3/TRBV12-4
CDR3 protein: CASSLQKLAGVTDTQYF

J gene: TRBJ2-7
clone size: NA
V gene: TRBV6-2/TRBV6-3
CDR3 protein: CASNSVNPTIDRPYEQYF

J gene: TRBJ2-1
clone size: NA
V gene: TRBV7-2
CDR3 protein: CASSLVPPNEQFF

J gene: TRBJ1-1
clone size: NA
V gene: TRBV29-1
CDR3 protein: CSVDPGNTEAFF

J gene: TRBJ2-1
clone size: NA
V gene: TRBV5-4
CDR3 protein: CASRLAGGSYNEQFF

J gene: TRBJ2-1
clone size: NA
V gene: TRBV27
CDR3 protein: CASSTGTTYNEQFF

J gene: TRBJ2-2
clone size: NA
V gene: TRBV9
CDR3 protein: CASSVAPTGELFF

J gene: TRBJ2-7
clone size: medium-sized
V gene: TRBV9
CDR3 protein: CASSVAEGLEQYF

J gene: TRBJ1-1
clone size: NA
V gene: TRBV3-1
CDR3 protein: CASSQEPPVVAFF

J gene: TRBJ2-3
clone size: NA
V gene: TRBV5-6
CDR3 protein: CASSLTTGGLDTQYF

J gene: TRBJ2-3
clone size: NA
V gene: TRBV29-1
CDR3 protein: CSVRLKTGTATDTQYF

J gene: TRBJ1-1
clone size: medium-sized
V gene: TRBV13
CDR3 protein: CASRKRGALNTEAFF